What follows are 3 T cell receptor beta chains derived from one specimen sequenced in a study of early stage breast cancer tumors. Profiling relied on immunoSEQ multiplex PCR, and the TCRdb table lists in-frame clones only, not all of them. Of about 69,000 clones in the sample, 80% were seen once. Sequencing was carried out using blood. These receptor sequences come from a person in their forties with breast cancer.

The genes are TRBV10-3 and TRBJ2-7; D unresolved. Germline V gene data show CDR1 as ENHRY and CDR2 as SYGVKD. V dropped 4 bases and J dropped 3 bases, with 4 bases sitting between them. The CDR3 extends over 11 amino acids. CDR3 region: CAISGYYEQYF. The DNA of the CDR3 is TGTGCCATCAGTGGCTACTACGAGCAGTACTTC.

This clone was detected only once. The chain joins TRBV9 to TRBJ2-7, with D perhaps TRBD2 (5 bases). V was clipped by 0 bases and J by 2 bases, with 12 bases between them. The CDR3 has 15 residues. In germline, CDR1 is SGDLS, CDR2 YYNGEE. The CDR3 DNA follows: TGTGCCAGCAGCGTAGCCGAGGGTTGGGCCTACGAGCAGTACTTC. This encodes CASSVAEGWAYEQYF.

CDR3 amino acids: CASSPERGNYGYTF. The DNA of the CDR3 is TGTGCCAGCAGCCCCGAGCGGGGAAACTATGGCTACACCTTC. The V and J genes are TRBV11-2 and TRBJ1-2; D unresolved. Trimming took 5 bases from V and 2 from J, leaving 12 bases between them. Germline V gene data show CDR1 as SGHAT and CDR2 as FQNNGV. The CDR3 consists of 14 residues.